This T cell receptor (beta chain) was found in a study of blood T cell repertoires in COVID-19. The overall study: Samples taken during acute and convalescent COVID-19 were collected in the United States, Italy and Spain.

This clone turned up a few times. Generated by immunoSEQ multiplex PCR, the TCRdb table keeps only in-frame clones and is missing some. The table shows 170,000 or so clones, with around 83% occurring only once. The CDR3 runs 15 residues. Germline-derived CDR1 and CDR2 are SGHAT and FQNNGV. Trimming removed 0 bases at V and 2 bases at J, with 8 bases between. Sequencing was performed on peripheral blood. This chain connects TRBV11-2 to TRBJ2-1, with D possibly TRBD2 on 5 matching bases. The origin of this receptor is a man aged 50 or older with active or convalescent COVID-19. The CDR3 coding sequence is TGTGCCAGCAGCTTAGACGGGAACCCCTACAATGAGCAGTTCTTC. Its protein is CASSLDGNPYNEQFF.